A single sample gave rise to the 19 T cell receptor beta chains below, sequenced in a study of T-cell memory formation after mild COVID-19. TCRdb reprocessed the 5' RACE reads with MiXCR, giving one entry per CDR3 protein. The sample has about 190,000 distinct CDR3 sequences, around 30% seen once. Specimen: PBMCs or a T cell subset sorted from them (not recorded which). Every receptor here comes from an adult woman who had mild COVID-19 (a few samples of this study predate the infection). Cell type and time point are not known.

The rearrangement links TRBV20-1 to TRBJ2-3; TRBD2 matches at 12 bases. There are 16 residues in the CDR3. Unmatched junction bases numbered 7, after V lost 2 bases and J lost 4 bases. CDR1 and CDR2 from the germline V gene are DFQATT and SNEGSKA (reference sequence). The DNA of the CDR3 is TGCAGTGCTAGACCTAGCGGGAGGGTAATCGCAGATACGCAGTATTTT. Protein: CSARPSGRVIADTQYF.

This clonotype was counted at least ten times. The J gene is TRBJ2-1, the V gene TRBV20-1, with 9 bases matching TRBD1. In germline, CDR1 is DFQATT, CDR2 SNEGSKA (reference sequence). CDR3 length: 17 amino acids. V dropped 6 bases and J dropped 0; count of bases not matched to a gene: 12. The CDR3 region has the DNA TGCAGTGCGGGGGGACAGGGTGCCTCTGGCTCCTACAATGAGCAGTTCTTC. This codes for CSAGGQGASGSYNEQFF.

This chain links TRBV29-1 with TRBJ2-7, with D uncertain. V was trimmed by 5 bases and J by 6 bases, leaving 14 bases between them. The germline gives CDR1 SQVTM, CDR2 ANQGSEA. CDR3 length: 12 amino acids. The CDR3 here is CSVSEGSGEQYF. The CDR3 region has the DNA TGCAGCGTTAGCGAAGGATCGGGCGAGCAGTACTTC.

The sample holds a few counts of this clonotype. The chain carries TRBV29-1 and TRBJ2-7, with D maybe TRBD1 (6 bases). The ends were cut back, 7 bases at V and 3 bases at J, with 16 bases in the middle. Looked up from germline, CDR1 is SQVTM and CDR2 is ANQGSEA. The CDR3 totals 13 residues. The CDR3 nucleotides are TGCAGCGGCGGTAAGGGGGTTGGCTACGAGCAGTACTTC. Protein sequence: CSGGKGVGYEQYF.

The V call is TRBV7-9, the J call TRBJ2-1; 9 bases fit TRBD2. The CDR3 spans 14 residues. Per germline, CDR1 SEHNR and CDR2 FQNEAQ (reference sequence). The J segment lost 6 bases and the V segment lost 7 bases, leaving 7 bases of the junction unmatched. Written as DNA, the CDR3 is TGTGCCAGCACAGCTAGCGGGAACCTCAATGAGCAGTTCTTC. Translated: CASTASGNLNEQFF.

DNA for the CDR3: TGTGCCAGCAACGAATTAGCGGACTCCTACAATGAGCAGTTCTTC. Its protein product is CASNELADSYNEQFF. The chain is built from TRBV9 and TRBJ2-1; TRBD2 is a possible D gene (6 bases). Germline-derived CDR1 and CDR2 are SGDLS and YYNGEE. There are 15 residues in the CDR3. Trimming removed 6 bases from V and 0 bases from J, with 13 bases in between.

This clonotype occurred a few times. At one end the junction does not follow the germline gene, possibly because of a read error. The chain recombines TRBV23-1 with TRBJ1-5, with D perhaps TRBD1 (5 bases). TRBV23-1 is filed as an ORF, its function uncertain. This CDR3 has 16 residues. The CDR3 here is CATSPSRADSNQPQHF. CDR3 sequence (DNA): TGCGCCACCAGTCCAAGCAGGGCCGATAGCAATCAGCCCCAGCATTTT.

This clonotype was seen only a few times. The chain uses TRBV29-1 and TRBJ2-7, with D possibly called TRBD1 or TRBD2 (5 bases each). Germline CDR1 and CDR2: SQVTM and ANQGSEA. This CDR3 has 12 residues. The V end lost 3 bases, the J end lost 4 bases, and 10 bases lay between the germline ends. The CDR3 coding sequence is TGCAGCGTTGACCCAGGGACGTACGAGCAGTACTTC. It is translated as CSVDPGTYEQYF.

The chain combines TRBV15 with TRBJ2-1; 7 bases map to TRBD1. Germline CDR1 is LNHNV and CDR2 is YYDKDF (reference sequence). V shed 5 bases and J 4 bases; nucleotides not matched to a gene: 8. This CDR3 contains 15 residues. CDR3 in DNA: TGTGCCACCAGCCCAGAGGGGGCGTCATACAATGAGCAGTTCTTC. Encoded protein: CATSPEGASYNEQFF.

The chain joins TRBV7-2 to TRBJ2-5; 7 positions match TRBD2. Trimming removed 5 bases from V and 4 bases from J; junction bases left unmatched: 10. The CDR3 sequence is 15 residues long. Germline V lookup: CDR1 SGHTA, CDR2 FQGNSA. The CDR3, as DNA: TGTGCCAGCAGCCCCCTGACTAGCACAGGAGAGACCCAGTACTTC. Translation: CASSPLTSTGETQYF.

The rearrangement uses TRBV12-3 or TRBV12-4 and TRBJ2-5, with D perhaps matching TRBD2 (6 bases). V lost 4 bases to trimming and J lost 5 bases, with 14 bases between them. This CDR3 contains 14 residues. The CDR3 DNA sequence: TGTGCCAGCAGTTCCTCCGACGGAGGGGAGACCCAGTACTTC. Amino acid sequence: CASSSSDGGETQYF.

This clonotype was found a few times. In DNA form, the CDR3 reads TGTGCCAGCAGCAGTAGGCAAGCGGGGCACTACAATGAGCAGTTCTTC. Translating gives CASSSRQAGHYNEQFF. The rearrangement uses TRBV7-8 and TRBJ2-1; 7 bases fit TRBD2. J lost 3 bases, V lost 5 bases, and 10 bases had no gene match. The germline V gene has CDR1 SGHVS and CDR2 FQNEAQ. This CDR3 region has 16 residues. The full variable domain, completed using reference TRBV7-8 and TRBJ2-1, is GAGVSQSPRYKVAKRGQDVALRCDPISGHVSLFWYQQALGQGPEFLTYFQNEAQLDKSGLPSDRFFAERPEGSVSTLKIQRTQQEDSAVYLCASSSRQAGHYNEQFFGPGTRLTVL.

This clonotype was observed a few times. V is TRBV11-2 and J is TRBJ2-3; D is ambiguous. CDR3 length equals 12 residues. V dropped 6 bases and J dropped 2 bases, with 6 bases sitting between them. CDR1 is SGHAT and CDR2 is FQNNGV in the germline V gene. In nucleotides, the CDR3 is TGTGCCAGCAGGTCTATCACAGATACGCAGTATTTT. Translating it yields CASRSITDTQYF.

The rearrangement links TRBV21-1 to TRBJ2-7; TRBD1 reflects the table's D call only, with no check against the DNA. TRBV21-1 is labeled a pseudogene. The CDR3 is made up of 14 amino acids. CDR3 loop: CASSDRVGAYEQYF. The CDR3 DNA reads TGTGCCAGCAGCGACAGGGTTGGGGCCTACGAGCAGTACTTC.

This clonotype has a handful of counts. V usage is TRBV2 and J usage is TRBJ2-7, with TRBD2 matching over 9 bases. CDR3 length: 14 residues. The junction had 5 bases not matched to a gene; V was cut back by 6 bases and J by 2 bases. Germline CDR1 is SNHLY and CDR2 is FYNNEI. The CDR3 coding sequence is TGTGCCAGCAGGGAGGCTAGCGGGACCTACGAGCAGTACTTC. Its protein product is CASREASGTYEQYF. Full variable domain (missing parts from reference TRBV2 and TRBJ2-7): EPEVTQTPSHQVTQMGQEVILRCVPISNHLYFYWYRQILGQKVEFLVSFYNNEISEKSEIFDDQFSVERPDGSNFTLKIRSTKLEDSAMYFCASREASGTYEQYFGPGTRLTVT.

The J gene is TRBJ2-3, the V gene TRBV6-6, with 12 bases lining up with TRBD2. This CDR3 is built from 15 residues. V lost 4 bases to trimming and J lost 6 bases; unmatched junction nucleotides: 5. CDR1 and CDR2 (germline): MNHNY, SVGAGI (reference sequence). CDR3 amino acids: CASSSGTSGLDTQYF. CDR3 DNA sequence: TGTGCCAGCAGTTCCGGGACTAGCGGGCTCGATACGCAGTATTTT.

This clonotype was recorded a few times. The junction differs from germline at one of its ends, possibly a read error. The genes are TRBV11-1 and TRBJ2-1; D is perhaps TRBD1 (6 bases). The CDR3 consists of 14 residues. Germline V CDR1 and CDR2: SGHAT, FQDESV (reference sequence). The CDR3 is CASTLRQGRNEQFF. The CDR3 DNA reads TGTGCCAGCACCTTACGGCAGGGGCGGAATGAGCAGTTCTTC.

The gene calls are TRBV18 and TRBJ2-7, with D perhaps matching TRBD2 (7 bases). The CDR3 spans 16 residues. Germline assignment: CDR1 KGHSH and CDR2 LQKENI. The V gene lost 5 bases and the J gene lost 0 bases, with 17 bases spanning the gap. The CDR3 spells CASSSAGAPSSYEQYF. The CDR3 region has the DNA TGTGCCAGCTCATCCGCGGGGGCTCCTAGCTCCTACGAGCAGTACTTC.

The CDR3 DNA follows: TGTGCCACCAGCAGAGATCGGGGGACAAGCTATGGCTACACCTTC. This codes for CATSRDRGTSYGYTF. The rearrangement links TRBV15 to TRBJ1-2; TRBD1 is a possible D gene (6 bases). Germline CDR1 LNHNV, CDR2 YYDKDF (reference sequence). The CDR3 runs to 15 residues. Trimming removed 0 bases at V and 4 bases at J, with 12 bases between.